Detailed here is one TCR beta chain. This clonotype was found many times. The antigen this receptor binds is unknown. No per-base quality is available; no much larger clone lies one base away. The data are from a study of T cell repertoires in cytomegalovirus infection (dated by TCRdb to between 2017 and 2020). Looking at the study overall: The HLA type of each donor mattered for the analysis, because public TCR beta signatures pointed to carriage of CMV infection along with the matching HLA type. The paper as a whole reports these results and caveats: The ex vivo response was dominated by HLA-C-restricted CMV-specific TCR beta clonotypes, which also provided the single most frequent clonotype in two of eight donors. Cumulative frequency of public TCR beta family members discriminated carriers of CMV infection plus the relevant HLA type in this cohort and an independent roughly 330-donor cohort.

The sample was run on an Illumina HiSeq 1500. TCRdb cleaned the public reads at Q25 with fastp, built clones with MiXCR and kept in-frame beta chains. Entries are consolidated by CDR3 protein sequence, retaining the most common genes and DNA. Within this sample are 210,000 or so distinct CDR3 sequences, with approximately 6.7% of them counted one time only. The ten largest clones take up 5.5% to 8% of the sample. The sample was PBMCs. This clonotype originated in a human donor in good health (CMV status not recorded). Some clones in this sample may be carry-over from other donors' samples.

The sequenced DNA: TGTGCCAGCAGTTATTGGGTGGACGAGCAGTACTTC. Its translation is CASSYWVDEQYF. The chain joins TRBV6-2 or TRBV6-3 to TRBJ2-7; the D gene lacks a confident call. V is shortened by 3 bases, J by 5 bases, and the region joining them spans 8 bases. CDR1 and CDR2, looked up from the germline V gene, are MNHEY and SVGEGT. From its cysteine to its phenylalanine, the CDR3 spans 12 amino acids. The kept DNA is CDR3 alone, 36 bases in frame from the first base.